Listed here are 21 T cell receptor beta chains from one sample, sequenced in a study of T cells in Graves' hyperthyroidism and ophthalmopathy. TCR beta CDR3 region amplification was performed from RNA transcripts. A set of HTBI primers served as the primers for a first-round RT-PCR of the TCR CDR3. MiXCR was run by TCRdb on the multiplex PCR reads, yielding one entry per CDR3 protein. The sample includes 400,000 to 550,000 distinct CDR3 sequences, around 22% seen only once; the top ten take over 9%. Material: blood. The receptors stem from a woman in her twenties or thirties with Graves' ophthalmopathy.

This chain joins TRBV20-1 and TRBJ2-5, with 14 bases aligning to TRBD2. V lost 1 base to trimming and J lost 5 bases; unmatched junction nucleotides: 6. The CDR3 covers 16 residues. Germline CDR1 is DFQATT and CDR2 is SNEGSKA (reference sequence). In DNA, the CDR3 is TGCAGTGCTAGAGGGACTAGCGGGAGGCCGGCGGAGACCCAGTACTTC. It translates to CSARGTSGRPAETQYF.

Notes on this clonotype: Relative to the germline gene, one junction end is altered; a read error may explain this. The rearrangement links TRBV6-1 to TRBJ1-2; 10 positions match TRBD1. Germline V gene sequence: CDR1 MNHNS, CDR2 SASEGT. The CDR3 length is 13 residues. The CDR3 reads CVSRRTGGYGYTF. The CDR3 DNA reads TGTGTCAGCAGGAGGACAGGGGGGTACGGCTACACCTTC.

The sample holds many counts of this clonotype. This chain connects TRBV6-1 to TRBJ2-2; 10 bases are shared with TRBD2. CDR3 length: 19 residues. The V gene's germline CDR1 is MNHNS and CDR2 SASEGT. Losses at the gene ends were 2 bases for V and 0 bases for J; bases not matched to a gene: 9. The CDR3 nucleotides read TGTGCCAGCAGTGAATTTCGGTCTAGCGGGGGCTCGAACACCGGGGAGCTGTTTTTT. This gives the protein CASSEFRSSGGSNTGELFF.

The chain couples TRBV10-1 to TRBJ2-5; the D gene is possibly TRBD2 (6 bases). Germline CDR1 reads WNHNN; CDR2 reads SYGVQD (reference sequence). V was clipped by 4 bases and J by 4 bases, with 13 bases between them. The length of the CDR3 is 14 residues. The CDR3 sequence: CASSVGGTGETQYF. CDR3 in DNA: TGCGCCAGCAGTGTGGGGGGAACGGGAGAGACCCAGTACTTC.

This clonotype was seen repeatedly, ten times or more. The rearrangement uses TRBV27 and TRBJ2-7, with 7 bases matching TRBD1. The CDR3 loop spans 15 amino acids. The V gene end was trimmed by 3 bases and the J gene end by 3 bases; junction bases not matched to a gene: 8. Germline values: CDR1 MNHEY, CDR2 SMNVEV (reference sequence). This CDR3 reads CASSFGFAGGYEQYF. The CDR3 DNA is TGTGCCAGCAGTTTTGGTTTCGCAGGGGGCTACGAGCAGTACTTC.

This clonotype has at least ten counts. V gene TRBV19 combines with J gene TRBJ1-1; D is possibly TRBD1 (6 bases). This CDR3 contains 14 residues. In germline, CDR1 is LNHDA, CDR2 SQIVND (reference sequence). V was trimmed by 5 bases and J by 3 bases, leaving 13 bases between them. The CDR3 sequence: CASSPGVLDTEAFF. In DNA form, the CDR3 reads TGTGCCAGTAGTCCAGGGGTGCTGGACACTGAAGCTTTCTTT.

This clonotype was found many times. CDR3 residues: CASSLPGTSGGGEQYF. The CDR3 DNA is TGCGCCAGCAGCCTTCCCGGGACTAGCGGGGGAGGTGAGCAGTACTTC. The chain is built from TRBV5-1 and TRBJ2-7; 14 bases are a match to TRBD2. CDR1 SGHRS and CDR2 YFSETQ come from the germline V gene. The CDR3 loop spans 16 amino acids. V trimming: 4 bases; J trimming: 7 bases; junction bases outside the gene matches: 10.

V usage is TRBV20-1 and J usage is TRBJ2-5, with 7 bases that match TRBD1. This CDR3 is 14 amino acids long. V dropped 1 base and J dropped 5; count of bases not matched to a gene: 7. Germline CDR1 reads DFQATT; CDR2 reads SNEGSKA (reference sequence). CDR3 sequence: CSARVTGIQETQYF. Written as DNA, the CDR3 is TGCAGTGCTAGAGTGACAGGGATTCAGGAGACCCAGTACTTC.

At least ten counts were recorded for this clonotype. The gene calls are TRBV27 and TRBJ1-1; possible D gene TRBD1, 6 bases. The ends were cut back, 6 bases at V and 1 base at J, with 12 bases in the middle. Germline V CDR1 and CDR2: MNHEY, SMNVEV (reference sequence). The length of the CDR3 is 14 residues. CDR3 bases: TGTGCCAGCAGGCCAACAGGGAGGAACACTGAAGCTTTCTTT. Protein: CASRPTGRNTEAFF.

This clonotype was detected ten times or more. The chain uses TRBV19 and TRBJ1-1; no clear D. This CDR3 spans 13 amino acids. Germline V gene data show CDR1 as LNHDA and CDR2 as SQIVND (reference sequence). V was trimmed by 3 bases and J by 1 base, leaving 6 bases between them. The CDR3 DNA reads as TGTGCCAGTAGTATCAACAGGAACACTGAAGCTTTCTTT. This sequence encodes CASSINRNTEAFF.

This clonotype was counted ten times or more. The V call is TRBV10-3, the J call TRBJ2-7, with TRBD1 matching 8 bases. Germline CDR1 reads ENHRY; CDR2 reads SYGVKD. The length of the CDR3 is 14 residues. The J segment lost 6 bases and the V segment lost 2 bases, leaving 6 bases of the junction unmatched. The CDR3 nucleotides read TGTGCCATCAGTGAGGTTACAGGGGGAGGCGAGCAGTACTTC. Translating gives CAISEVTGGGEQYF.

To note about this clonotype: The junction does not match germline at one end; this may be a read error. This chain joins TRBV7-2 and TRBJ2-7; 9 bases align to TRBD2. Per germline, CDR1 SGHTA and CDR2 FQGNSA. CDR3 length equals 14 residues. CDR3 sequence: CASSLSGSSYEQDF. CDR3 bases: TGTGCCAGCAGTCTTAGCGGGAGCTCCTACGAGCAGGACTTC.

The rearrangement links TRBV5-1 to TRBJ2-2, with TRBD2 identical over 9 bases. The CDR3 loop spans 16 amino acids. Looked up from germline, CDR1 is SGHRS and CDR2 is YFSETQ. The V and J ends lost 3 bases and 8 bases, in that order; junction bases with no gene match: 11. The CDR3 loop reads CASSSSVSSGKGELFF. The CDR3 nucleotides are TGCGCCAGCAGCTCCTCCGTCTCTAGCGGGAAAGGGGAGCTGTTTTTT.

The V call is TRBV5-6, the J call TRBJ1-3, with D possibly TRBD1 on 5 matching bases. Trimming shortened V by 3 bases and J by 0 bases, and 16 bases separated the two germline ends. This CDR3 spans 17 amino acids. Germline values: CDR1 SGHDT, CDR2 YYEEEE. CDR3 loop: CASSWGPSPTSGNTIYF. The DNA for the CDR3 is TGTGCCAGCAGCTGGGGACCGAGTCCCACCTCTGGAAACACCATATATTTT.

Only one count was recorded for this clonotype. CDR3 sequence (DNA): TGTGCCATCAGTGAGTTTCACACTGAAGCTTTCTTT. This encodes CAISEFHTEAFF. The genes are TRBV10-3 and TRBJ1-1, with D hard to call. Per germline, CDR1 ENHRY and CDR2 SYGVKD. The CDR3 has 12 amino acids. Trimming stripped 1 base from V and 3 bases from J, with 3 bases between.

This clonotype was seen a handful of times. The chain links TRBV9 to TRBJ1-5; TRBD1 is a possible D gene (5 bases). Trimming removed 5 bases from V and 1 base from J, with 13 bases in between. CDR3 size: 15 residues. CDR1 is SGDLS and CDR2 is YYNGEE in the germline V gene. CDR3 sequence (DNA): TGTGCCAGCAGTCTCGCCGGGACCAGCAATCAGCCCCAGCATTTT. As protein: CASSLAGTSNQPQHF.

At least ten counts were recorded for this clonotype. The chain couples TRBV24-1 to TRBJ2-5; TRBD1 agrees at 10 bases. The germline V gene encodes CDR1 KGHDR and CDR2 SFDVKD. This CDR3 spans 14 amino acids. Trimming removed 3 bases from V and 5 bases from J; junction bases left unmatched: 2. The CDR3 nucleotides are TGTGCCACCAGTGATCCGACAGGGGGCGAGACCCAGTACTTC. It yields the protein CATSDPTGGETQYF.

This clonotype was seen at least ten times. The J gene is TRBJ1-6, the V gene TRBV6-2 or TRBV6-3, with D unclear. This CDR3 has 14 amino acids. V was clipped by 2 bases and J by 5 bases, with 7 bases between them. Germline values: CDR1 MNHEY, CDR2 SVGEGT. CDR3 sequence (DNA): TGTGCCAGCAGTTACCCCCGGGATAATTCACCCCTCCACTTT. Translating gives CASSYPRDNSPLHF.

This clonotype was detected ten times or more. V usage is TRBV6-5 and J usage is TRBJ1-5; 7 positions agree with TRBD1. The CDR3 runs to 15 residues. V gave up 8 bases and J gave up 6 bases; unmatched junction bases: 13. Germline loops: CDR1 MNHEY, CDR2 SVGAGI. The CDR3: CASRNLGGGGQPQHF. The CDR3 nucleotides read TGTGCCAGCCGTAACTTAGGGGGCGGGGGTCAGCCCCAGCATTTT.

The rearrangement uses TRBV27 and TRBJ1-2, with D hard to call. Germline V CDR1 and CDR2: MNHEY, SMNVEV (reference sequence). The CDR3 runs to 14 residues. V shed 2 bases and J shed 8 bases, with 15 bases lying between them. CDR3 in DNA: TGTGCCAGCAGTTTAAAGAAAGGGATATACGGCTACACCTTC. Translated: CASSLKKGIYGYTF.

This rearrangement joins TRBV7-2 to TRBJ2-7; no clear D. Germline V lookup: CDR1 SGHTA, CDR2 FQGNSA. The CDR3 length is 15 residues. The V end lost 4 bases, the J end lost 0 bases, and 13 bases lay between the germline ends. CDR3: CASSSLPGASYEQYF. As DNA, the CDR3 is TGTGCCAGCAGCTCCTTGCCCGGAGCCTCCTACGAGCAGTACTTC.